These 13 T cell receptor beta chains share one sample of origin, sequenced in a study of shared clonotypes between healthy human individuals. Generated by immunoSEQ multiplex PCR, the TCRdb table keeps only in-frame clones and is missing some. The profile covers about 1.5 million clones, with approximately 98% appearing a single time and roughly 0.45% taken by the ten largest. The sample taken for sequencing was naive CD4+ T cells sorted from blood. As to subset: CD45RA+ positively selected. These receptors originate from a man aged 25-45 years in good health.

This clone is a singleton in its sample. The chain's CDR3 is CATSSSFPLTDNEQFF. The CDR3 nucleotides read TGTGCCACCAGCTCCTCATTCCCTTTGACCGACAATGAGCAGTTCTTC. The gene calls are TRBV15 and TRBJ2-1; D gene uncertain. The CDR3 is 16 amino acids. Germline CDR1 is LNHNV and CDR2 is YYDKDF (reference sequence). Trimming shortened V by 5 bases and J by 5 bases, and 19 bases separated the two germline ends. The whole variable domain, remainder taken from reference TRBV15 and TRBJ2-1, is DAMVIQNPRYQVTQFGKPVTLSCSQTLNHNVMYWYQQKSSQAPKLLFHYYDKDFNNEADTPDNFQSRRPNTSFCFLDIRSPGLGDTAMYLCATSSSFPLTDNEQFFGPGTRLTVL.

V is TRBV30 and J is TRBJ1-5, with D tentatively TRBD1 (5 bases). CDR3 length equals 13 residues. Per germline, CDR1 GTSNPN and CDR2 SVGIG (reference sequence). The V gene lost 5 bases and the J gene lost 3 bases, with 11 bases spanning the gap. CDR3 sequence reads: CAWGGGNNQPQHF. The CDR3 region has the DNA TGTGCCTGGGGCGGGGGGAACAATCAGCCCCAGCATTTT.

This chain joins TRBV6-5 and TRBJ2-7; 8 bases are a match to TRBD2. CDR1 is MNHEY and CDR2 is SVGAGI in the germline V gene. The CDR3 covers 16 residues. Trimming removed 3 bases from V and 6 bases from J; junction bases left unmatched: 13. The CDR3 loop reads CASSYFREGQLGEQYF. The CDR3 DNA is TGTGCCAGCAGTTATTTCCGGGAGGGCCAGTTGGGCGAGCAGTACTTC.

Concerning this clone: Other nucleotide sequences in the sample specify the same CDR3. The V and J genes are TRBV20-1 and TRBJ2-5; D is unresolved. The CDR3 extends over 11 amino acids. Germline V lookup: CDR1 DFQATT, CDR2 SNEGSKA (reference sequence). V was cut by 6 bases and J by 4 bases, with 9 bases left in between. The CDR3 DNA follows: TGCAGTGCCTTAGGTTCAGAGACCCAGTACTTC. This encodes CSALGSETQYF.

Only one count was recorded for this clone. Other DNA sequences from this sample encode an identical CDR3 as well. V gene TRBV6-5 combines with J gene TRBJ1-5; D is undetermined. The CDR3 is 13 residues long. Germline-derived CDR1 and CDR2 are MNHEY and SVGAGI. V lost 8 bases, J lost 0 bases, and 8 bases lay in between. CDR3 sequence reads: CASGRGSNQPQHF. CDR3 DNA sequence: TGTGCCAGCGGTCGGGGTAGCAATCAGCCCCAGCATTTT.

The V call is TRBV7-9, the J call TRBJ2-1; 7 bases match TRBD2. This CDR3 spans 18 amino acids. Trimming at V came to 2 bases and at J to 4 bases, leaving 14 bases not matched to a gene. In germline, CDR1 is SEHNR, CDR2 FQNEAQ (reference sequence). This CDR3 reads CASSLSLGASGFYNEQFF. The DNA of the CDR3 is TGTGCCAGCAGCTTATCTTTAGGGGCTAGCGGATTTTACAATGAGCAGTTCTTC.

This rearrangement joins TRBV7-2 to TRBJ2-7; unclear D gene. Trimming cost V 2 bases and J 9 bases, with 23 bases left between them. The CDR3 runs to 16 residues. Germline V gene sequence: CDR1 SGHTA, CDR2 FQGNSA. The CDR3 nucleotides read TGTGCCAGCAGCTTATTACCGCCGGGTCCCCCCAAGGGGCAGTACTTC. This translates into CASSLLPPGPPKGQYF.

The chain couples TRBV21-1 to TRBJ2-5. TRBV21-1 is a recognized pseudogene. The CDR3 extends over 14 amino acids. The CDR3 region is CASSKAPESGTQYF. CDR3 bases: TGTGCCAGCAGCAAAGCCCCGGAAAGTGGGACCCAGTACTTC.

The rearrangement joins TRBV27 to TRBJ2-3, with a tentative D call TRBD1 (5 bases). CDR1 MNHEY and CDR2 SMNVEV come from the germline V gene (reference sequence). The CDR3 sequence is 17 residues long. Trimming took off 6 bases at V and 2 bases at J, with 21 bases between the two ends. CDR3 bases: TGTGCCAGCAGACCTACCCTTCCCAGGGCCTTCACAGATACGCAGTATTTT. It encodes CASRPTLPRAFTDTQYF.

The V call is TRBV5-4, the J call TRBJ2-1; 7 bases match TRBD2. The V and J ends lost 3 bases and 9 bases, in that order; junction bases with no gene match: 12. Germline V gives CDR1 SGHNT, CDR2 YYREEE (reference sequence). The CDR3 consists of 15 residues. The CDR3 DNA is TGTGCCAGCAGCTCCCTAGCGGAAGGAGGTGTTGAGCAGTTCTTC. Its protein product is CASSSLAEGGVEQFF.

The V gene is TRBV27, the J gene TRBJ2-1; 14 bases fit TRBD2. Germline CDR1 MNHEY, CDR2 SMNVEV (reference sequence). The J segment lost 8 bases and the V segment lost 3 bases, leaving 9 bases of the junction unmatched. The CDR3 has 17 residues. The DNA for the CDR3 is TGTGCCAGCAGTTTTCAGCGGACTAGCGGGAGGAGAGATGAGCAGTTCTTC. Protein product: CASSFQRTSGRRDEQFF.

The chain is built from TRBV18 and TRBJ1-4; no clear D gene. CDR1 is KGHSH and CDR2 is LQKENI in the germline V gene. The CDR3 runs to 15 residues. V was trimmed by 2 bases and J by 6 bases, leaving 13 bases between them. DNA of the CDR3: TGTGCCAGCTCACCATATGCCGGCGCTGATGAAAAACTGTTTTTT. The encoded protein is CASSPYAGADEKLFF.

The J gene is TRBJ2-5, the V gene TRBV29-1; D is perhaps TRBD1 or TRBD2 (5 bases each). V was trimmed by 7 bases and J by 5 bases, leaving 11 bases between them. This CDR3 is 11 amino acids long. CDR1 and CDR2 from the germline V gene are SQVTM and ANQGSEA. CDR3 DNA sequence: TGCAGCGGACAGACGGGGGAGACCCAGTACTTC. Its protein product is CSGQTGETQYF.